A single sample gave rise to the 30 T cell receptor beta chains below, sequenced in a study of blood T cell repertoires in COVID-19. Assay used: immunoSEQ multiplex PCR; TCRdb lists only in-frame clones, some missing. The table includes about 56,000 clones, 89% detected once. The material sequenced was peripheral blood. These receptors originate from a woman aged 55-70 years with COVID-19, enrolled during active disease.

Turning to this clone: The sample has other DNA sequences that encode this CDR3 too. Written as DNA, the CDR3 is TGTGCCAGCATTTTAACGGGGGACTATGGCTACACCTTC. Translated, it gives CASILTGDYGYTF. V and J are TRBV6-6 and TRBJ1-2; tentatively, D is TRBD1 (5 bases). This CDR3 region has 13 residues. V was pared by 7 bases and J by 3 bases, with 12 bases between. CDR1 is MNHNY, CDR2 SVGAGI, per germline (reference sequence).

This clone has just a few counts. The CDR3 protein is CASSPTYEQYF. In DNA form, the CDR3 reads TGTGCCAGCTCACCTACCTACGAGCAGTACTTC. This chain uses TRBV18 with TRBJ2-7, with unresolved D. Germline lookup yields CDR1 KGHSH and CDR2 LQKENI. CDR3 length equals 11 residues. The V end was cut by 3 bases, the J end by 2 bases, with 2 bases between.

In nucleotides, the CDR3 is TGTGCCAGCAGCGTAGGGGGGGGAGGTCAGCCCCAGCATTTT. Amino acid sequence: CASSVGGGGQPQHF. V is TRBV9 and J is TRBJ1-5; TRBD1 is a possible D gene (5 bases). From germline, CDR1 is SGDLS and CDR2 YYNGEE. The CDR3 runs to 14 residues. V lost 0 bases to trimming and J lost 6 bases, with 10 bases between them.

The CDR3 protein is CASSSERQAAYEQYF. As DNA, the CDR3 is TGTGCCAGCAGCTCCGAGCGGCAGGCTGCCTACGAGCAGTACTTC. The genes are TRBV7-9 and TRBJ2-7; D possibly corresponds to TRBD2 (5 bases). The CDR3 covers 15 residues. V was cut by 4 bases and J by 2 bases, with 15 bases left in between. Germline V gives CDR1 SEHNR, CDR2 FQNEAQ (reference sequence).

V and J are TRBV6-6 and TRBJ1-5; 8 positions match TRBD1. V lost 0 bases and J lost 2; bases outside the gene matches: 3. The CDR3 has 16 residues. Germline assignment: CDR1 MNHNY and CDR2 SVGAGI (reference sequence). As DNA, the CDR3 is TGTGCCAGCAGTTACTCGGGACAGGTTGGCAATCAGCCCCAGCATTTT. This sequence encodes CASSYSGQVGNQPQHF.

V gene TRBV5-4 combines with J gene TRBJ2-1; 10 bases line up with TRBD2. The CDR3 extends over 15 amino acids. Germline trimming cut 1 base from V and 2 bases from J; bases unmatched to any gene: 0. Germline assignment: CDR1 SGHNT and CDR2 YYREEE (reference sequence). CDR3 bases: TGTGCCAGCAGCTTGAGCGGGAGGGCCTACAATGAGCAGTTCTTC. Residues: CASSLSGRAYNEQFF.

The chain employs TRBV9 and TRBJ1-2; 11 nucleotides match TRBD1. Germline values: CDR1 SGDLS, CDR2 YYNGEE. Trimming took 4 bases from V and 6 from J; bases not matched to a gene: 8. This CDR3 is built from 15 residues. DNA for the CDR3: TGTGCCAGCAGCCCGGGGACAGGGGGAAAAGATGGCTACACCTTC. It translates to CASSPGTGGKDGYTF.

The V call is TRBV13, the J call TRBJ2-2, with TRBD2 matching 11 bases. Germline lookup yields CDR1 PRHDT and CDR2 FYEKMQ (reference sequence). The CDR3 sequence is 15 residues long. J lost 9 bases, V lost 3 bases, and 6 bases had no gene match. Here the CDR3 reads CASSFRSGGARELFF. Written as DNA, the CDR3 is TGTGCCAGCAGCTTCCGTAGCGGGGGGGCCCGGGAGCTGTTTTTT.

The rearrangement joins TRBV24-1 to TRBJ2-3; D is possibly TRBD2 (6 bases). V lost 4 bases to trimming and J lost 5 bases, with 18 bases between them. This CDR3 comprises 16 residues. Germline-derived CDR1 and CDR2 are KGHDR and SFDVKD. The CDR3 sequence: CATSDAPGEEIDTQYF. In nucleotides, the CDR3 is TGTGCCACCAGTGACGCTCCGGGAGAGGAGATAGATACGCAGTATTTT.

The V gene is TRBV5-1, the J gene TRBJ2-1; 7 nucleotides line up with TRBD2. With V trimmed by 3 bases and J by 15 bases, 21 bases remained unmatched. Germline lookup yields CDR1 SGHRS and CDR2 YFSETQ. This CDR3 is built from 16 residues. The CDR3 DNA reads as TGCGCCAGCAGCTCCCAGGCGGGAAGGGGCGGGAGTGTTCCGTTCTTC. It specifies CASSSQAGRGGSVPFF.

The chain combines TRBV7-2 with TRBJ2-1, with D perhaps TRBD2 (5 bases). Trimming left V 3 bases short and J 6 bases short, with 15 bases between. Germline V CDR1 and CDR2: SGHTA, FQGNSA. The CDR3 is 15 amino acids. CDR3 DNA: TGTGCCAGCAGCTTTAGAGGGTTCCCGGGCAATGAGCAGTTCTTC. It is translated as CASSFRGFPGNEQFF.

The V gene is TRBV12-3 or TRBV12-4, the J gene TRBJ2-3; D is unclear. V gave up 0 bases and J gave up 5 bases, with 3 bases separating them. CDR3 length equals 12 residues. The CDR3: CASSLALDTQYF. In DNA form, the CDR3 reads TGTGCCAGCAGTTTAGCCTTAGATACGCAGTATTTT.

The chain's CDR3 is CASSVGNSGANVLTF. The CDR3 nucleotides read TGTGCCAGCAGCGTCGGTAACTCTGGGGCCAACGTCCTGACTTTC. The V gene is TRBV6-5, the J gene TRBJ2-6; D remains ambiguous. Germline-derived CDR1 and CDR2 are MNHEY and SVGAGI. The CDR3 loop spans 15 amino acids. With 6 bases removed from V and 0 bases from J, the gap between germline ends came to 9 bases.

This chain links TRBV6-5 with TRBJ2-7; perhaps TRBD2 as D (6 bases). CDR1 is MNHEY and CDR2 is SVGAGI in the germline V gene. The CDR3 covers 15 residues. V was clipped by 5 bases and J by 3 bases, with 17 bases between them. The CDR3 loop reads CASSPRVPSDYEQYF. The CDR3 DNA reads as TGTGCCAGCAGTCCTCGGGTCCCTAGCGACTACGAGCAGTACTTC.

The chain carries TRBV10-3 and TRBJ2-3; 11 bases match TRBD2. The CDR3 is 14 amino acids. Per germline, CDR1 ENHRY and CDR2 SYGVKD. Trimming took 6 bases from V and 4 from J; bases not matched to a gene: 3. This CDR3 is CAIRAGLAADTQYF. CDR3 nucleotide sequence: TGTGCCATCAGAGCGGGACTAGCGGCAGATACGCAGTATTTT.

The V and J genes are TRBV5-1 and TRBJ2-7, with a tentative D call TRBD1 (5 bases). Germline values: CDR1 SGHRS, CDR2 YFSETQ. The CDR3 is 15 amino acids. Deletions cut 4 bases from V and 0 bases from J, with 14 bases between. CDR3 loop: CASSRQGGYSYEQYF. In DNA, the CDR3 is TGCGCCAGCAGCCGGCAGGGCGGTTACTCCTACGAGCAGTACTTC.

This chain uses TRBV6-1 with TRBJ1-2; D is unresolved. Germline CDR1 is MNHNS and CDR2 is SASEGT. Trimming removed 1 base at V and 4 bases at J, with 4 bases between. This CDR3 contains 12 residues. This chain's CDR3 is CASSEGAYGYTF. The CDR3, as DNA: TGTGCCAGCAGTGAAGGGGCCTATGGCTACACCTTC.

The CDR3 spells CASSYLRRPDTQYF. CDR3 DNA sequence: TGTGCCAGCAGTTACTTGCGGCGGCCAGATACGCAGTATTTT. The chain links TRBV6-2 or TRBV6-3 to TRBJ2-3; no firm D call. CDR3 length: 14 amino acids. V dropped 1 base and J dropped 4 bases, with 9 bases sitting between them. The V gene's germline CDR1 is MNHEY and CDR2 SVGEGT.

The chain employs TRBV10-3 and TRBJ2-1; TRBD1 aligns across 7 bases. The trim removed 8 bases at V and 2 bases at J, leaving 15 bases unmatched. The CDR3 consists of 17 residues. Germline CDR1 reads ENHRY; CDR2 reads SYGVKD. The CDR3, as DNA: TGTGCCATCCAAGGGGGCGGCAACCCGAGCCCCTACAATGAGCAGTTCTTC. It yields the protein CAIQGGGNPSPYNEQFF.

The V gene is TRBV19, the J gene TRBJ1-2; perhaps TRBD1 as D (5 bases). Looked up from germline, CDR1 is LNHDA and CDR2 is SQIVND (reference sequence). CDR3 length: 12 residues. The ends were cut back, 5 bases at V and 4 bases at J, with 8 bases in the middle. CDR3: CASSVQGYGYTF. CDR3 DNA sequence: TGTGCCAGTAGTGTCCAGGGCTATGGCTACACCTTC.

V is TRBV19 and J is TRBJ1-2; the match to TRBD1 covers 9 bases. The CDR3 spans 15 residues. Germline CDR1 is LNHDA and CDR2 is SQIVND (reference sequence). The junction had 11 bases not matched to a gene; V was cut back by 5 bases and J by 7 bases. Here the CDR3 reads CASSPQTGGLSGYTF. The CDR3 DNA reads TGTGCCAGTAGTCCCCAGACAGGGGGGTTATCTGGCTACACCTTC.

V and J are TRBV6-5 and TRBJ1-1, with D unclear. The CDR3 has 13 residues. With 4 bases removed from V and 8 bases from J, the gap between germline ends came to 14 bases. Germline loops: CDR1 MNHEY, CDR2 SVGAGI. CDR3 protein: CASSSSWPPEAFF. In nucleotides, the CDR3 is TGTGCCAGCAGTTCCTCATGGCCTCCGGAAGCTTTCTTT.

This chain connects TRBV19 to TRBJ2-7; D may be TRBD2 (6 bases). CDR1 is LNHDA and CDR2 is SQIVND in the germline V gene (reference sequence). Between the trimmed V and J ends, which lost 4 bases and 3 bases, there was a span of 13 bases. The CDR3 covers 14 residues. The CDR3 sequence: CASSTPGTYYEQYF. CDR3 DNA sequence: TGTGCCAGTAGTACCCCCGGGACTTACTACGAGCAGTACTTC.

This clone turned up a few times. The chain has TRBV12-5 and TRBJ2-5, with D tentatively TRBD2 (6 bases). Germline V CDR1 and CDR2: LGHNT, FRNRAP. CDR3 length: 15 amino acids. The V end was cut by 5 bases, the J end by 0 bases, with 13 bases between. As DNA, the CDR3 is TGTGCTAGTGGTCCCGGGACTCCCTACCAAGAGACCCAGTACTTC. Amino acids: CASGPGTPYQETQYF.

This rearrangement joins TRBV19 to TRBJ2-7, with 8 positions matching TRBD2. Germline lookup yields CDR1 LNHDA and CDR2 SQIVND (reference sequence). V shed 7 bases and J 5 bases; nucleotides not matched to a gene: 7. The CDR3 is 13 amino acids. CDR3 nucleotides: TGTGCCAGTACCGGGAGGGGGGACCACGAGCAGTACTTC. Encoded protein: CASTGRGDHEQYF.

The CDR3 loop reads CASTAQGSGEKLFF. In nucleotides, the CDR3 is TGTGCCAGCACCGCGCAGGGGTCGGGGGAAAAACTGTTTTTT. The chain recombines TRBV7-8 with TRBJ1-4; weak D call: TRBD1 (6 bases). The V and J ends lost 7 bases and 8 bases respectively, with 17 bases between them. This CDR3 is 14 amino acids long. CDR1 SGHVS and CDR2 FQNEAQ come from the germline V gene.

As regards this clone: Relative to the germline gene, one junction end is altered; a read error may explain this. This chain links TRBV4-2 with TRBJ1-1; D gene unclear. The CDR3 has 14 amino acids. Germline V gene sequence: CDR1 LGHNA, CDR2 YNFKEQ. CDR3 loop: CASSQDLENAEAFF. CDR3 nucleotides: TGTGCCAGCAGCCAAGATCTTGAGAACGCTGAAGCTTTCTTT.

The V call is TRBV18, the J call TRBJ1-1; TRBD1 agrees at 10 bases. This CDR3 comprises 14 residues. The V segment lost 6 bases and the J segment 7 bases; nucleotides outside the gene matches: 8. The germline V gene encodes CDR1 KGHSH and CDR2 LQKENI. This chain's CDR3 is CASSPGTGVREAFF. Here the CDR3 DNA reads TGTGCCAGCTCGCCCGGGACAGGGGTTCGTGAAGCTTTCTTT.

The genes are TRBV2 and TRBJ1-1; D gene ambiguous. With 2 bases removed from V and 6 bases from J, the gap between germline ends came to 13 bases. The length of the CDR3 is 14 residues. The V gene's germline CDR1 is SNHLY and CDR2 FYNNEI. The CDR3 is CASSETRSQAEAFF. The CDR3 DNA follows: TGTGCCAGCAGTGAAACCAGATCCCAGGCTGAAGCTTTCTTT. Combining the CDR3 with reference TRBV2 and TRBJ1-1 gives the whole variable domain EPEVTQTPSHQVTQMGQEVILRCVPISNHLYFYWYRQILGQKVEFLVSFYNNEISEKSEIFDDQFSVERPDGSNFTLKIRSTKLEDSAMYFCASSETRSQAEAFFGQGTRLTVV.

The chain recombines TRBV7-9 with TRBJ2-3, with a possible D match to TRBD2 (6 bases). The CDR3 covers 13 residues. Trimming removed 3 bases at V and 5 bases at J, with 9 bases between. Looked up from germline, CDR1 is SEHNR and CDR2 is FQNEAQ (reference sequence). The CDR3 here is CASSLGAGDTQYF. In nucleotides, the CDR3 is TGTGCCAGCAGCTTGGGAGCGGGAGATACGCAGTATTTT. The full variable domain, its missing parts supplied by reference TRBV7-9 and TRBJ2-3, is DTGVSQNPRHKITKRGQNVTFRCDPISEHNRLYWYRQTLGQGPEFLTYFQNEAQLEKSRLLSDRFSAERPKGSFSTLEIQRTEQGDSAMYLCASSLGAGDTQYFGPGTRLTVL.